This is a list of T cell receptor beta chains from one sample in a study of CD8+ T cells in alopecia areata. This table comes from immunoSEQ multiplex PCR, and its TCRdb copy is limited to in-frame clones, with some not included. The data show about 100,000 clones, 84% seen once. The material sequenced was CD8+ T cells sorted from blood, taken at week 24, from a patient treated with tofacitinib. The origin of the receptors is a human donor with alopecia areata. CDR3s leave out the opening cysteine and the closing phenylalanine or tryptophan.

v_gene,len,j_gene,CDR3aa
TRBV6-6,11,TRBJ2-7,ASSYSPTGEQY
TRBV27,13,TRBJ1-2,ASSLSHGTGYGYT
TRBV2,11,TRBJ2-5,ASSEPSLETQY
TRBV19,11,TRBJ1-1,ASIEVYGSEAF
TRBV6-4,11,TRBJ2-2,ASSDSSNGELF
TRBV5-8,13,TRBJ2-3,ASGGRGDHYDTQY
TRBV27,13,TRBJ2-6,ASALVSAGANVLT
TRBV5-6,12,TRBJ2-7,ASSFTDRGREQY
TRBV6-5,14,TRBJ2-5,ASSFRSDSYQETQY
TRBV5-1,13,TRBJ2-2,ASSPGQGWIGELF
TRBV13,11,TRBJ2-7,ASSLDSSPEQY
TRBV7-9,9,TRBJ1-1,ASSANTEAF
TRBV7-9,13,TRBJ2-1,ASSPGLAEDNEQF
TRBV12-5,14,TRBJ2-3,ASGLGEAPVGDTQY
TRBV4-3,13,TRBJ2-1,ASSQESGGANEQF
TRBV29-1,10,TRBJ2-5,SVGQGPTVQY
TRBV7-2,12,TRBJ1-1,ASSLGTANTEAF
TRBV19,13,TRBJ2-1,ASSIKVSSYNEQF
TRBV25-1,11,TRBJ2-7,ASSDRYSYEQY
TRBV5-5,13,TRBJ1-6,ASSYRDSPGSPLH
TRBV7-6,12,TRBJ2-7,ASKLQGRSYEQY
TRBV4-3,14,TRBJ2-2,ASSPGVIANTGELF
TRBV6-5,11,TRBJ1-1,ASGWGRNTEAF
TRBV2,12,TRBJ2-5,ASIEGQGAETQY
TRBV29-1,11,TRBJ1-3,SVAAAAGNTIY
TRBV4-1,13,TRBJ2-1,ASRTSGGLYNEQF
TRBV5-4,12,TRBJ2-2,ASSPGGVDGELF
TRBV15,12,TRBJ2-7,ATSNRDAAAEQY
TRBV11-2,10,TRBJ2-7,ASSLDAYEQY
TRBV4-1,12,TRBJ2-5,ASSQDSSDRPQY
TRBV5-4,12,TRBJ2-7,ASQETGGLNEQY
TRBV7-6,13,TRBJ2-7,ASSLASGPSYEQY
TRBV27,12,TRBJ2-1,ASSLRDVDNEQF
TRBV4-3,14,TRBJ2-7,ASSQDGLAGPYEQY
TRBV9,10,TRBJ2-7,ASSVDEGGQY
TRBV2,11,TRBJ1-1,ASEGPMNTEAF
TRBV7-9,12,TRBJ1-1,ASSLDGVNTEAF
TRBV6-5,11,TRBJ2-1,ASSSGLYNEQF
TRBV9,17,TRBJ2-3,ASSATSRSSGGSTDTQY
TRBV2,13,TRBJ2-1,ASSVGSSSYNEQF
TRBV7-8,9,TRBJ1-1,ASSLNTEAF
TRBV6-5,11,TRBJ2-1,ASSTGQYNEQF
TRBV5-6,13,TRBJ1-1,ASSLDWAQNTEAF
TRBV27,11,TRBJ2-3,ASSPSRGDTQY
TRBV27,11,TRBJ1-2,ASSLSGQGSYT
TRBV4-1,13,TRBJ2-7,ASSQNRGLANEQY
TRBV29-1,13,TRBJ2-1,SADSLGLGDNEQF
TRBV27,12,TRBJ2-7,ASSLSGRSYEQY
TRBV27,13,TRBJ1-6,ASTPGTAYNSPLH
TRBV9,11,TRBJ2-5,ASSVGWGETQY
TRBV27,13,TRBJ2-3,ASSWEGLGTDTQY